This is a list of T cell receptor beta chains from one sample in a study of cytomegalovirus exposure and HLA in healthy donors. Data came from immunoSEQ multiplex PCR; TCRdb stores just in-frame clones and leaves some out. The sample has some 160,000 clones, under 85% seen once. Sequencing was performed on PBMCs. These receptors were collected from a woman aged 25 to 45 in good health and CMV-seronegative. Both conserved end residues are part of each CDR3. D genes are given only for firm matches. The size field is filled for only some rows; it gives once, few, many or a size class.

J	size	D	V	DNA	CDR3
TRBJ2-7	.	TRBD1	TRBV6-6	TGTGCCAGCAGTTACACGACAGGGGGAACCTACGAGCAGTACTTC	CASSYTTGGTYEQYF
TRBJ1-4	few	.	TRBV2	TGTGCCATCAACCGGGAGGCAACTAATGAAAAACTGTTTTTT	CAINREATNEKLFF
TRBJ2-2	.	TRBD2	TRBV6-1	TGTGCCAGCAGTGTAAGCGGGAGGATCACCGGGGAGCTGTTTTTT	CASSVSGRITGELFF
TRBJ1-1	few	.	TRBV19	TGTGCCAGTAGCCCCGTCGAGGGTTTGAACACTGAAGCTTTCTTT	CASSPVEGLNTEAFF
TRBJ1-2	.	.	TRBV28	TGTGCCAGCAGTTTAGCGGACAGCATGAATGGCTACACCTTC	CASSLADSMNGYTF
TRBJ1-4	.	.	TRBV5-1	TGCGCCAGCAGCTGGGGCCTTTCAACTAATGAAAAACTGTTTTTT	CASSWGLSTNEKLFF
TRBJ1-1	.	.	TRBV28	TGTGCCAGCGAACAACTGAACACTGAAGCTTTCTTT	CASEQLNTEAFF
TRBJ2-7	few	TRBD1	TRBV2	TGTGCCAGCAGTGAGCCGGGACAGGGGTCTTCCTACGAGCAGTACTTC	CASSEPGQGSSYEQYF
TRBJ1-1	.	TRBD1	TRBV5-6	TGTGCCAGCAGCTTGGGACAGGGTTACACTGAAGCTTTCTTT	CASSLGQGYTEAFF
TRBJ2-3	.	TRBD2	TRBV2	TGTGCCAGCAGTGAATCGAGCGGGAGGAGACCAGATACGCAGTATTTT	CASSESSGRRPDTQYF
TRBJ1-1	.	TRBD1	TRBV18	TGTGCCAGCTCACCACCAGGTAGGGGGACAGGGAACACTGAAGCTTTCTTT	CASSPPGRGTGNTEAFF